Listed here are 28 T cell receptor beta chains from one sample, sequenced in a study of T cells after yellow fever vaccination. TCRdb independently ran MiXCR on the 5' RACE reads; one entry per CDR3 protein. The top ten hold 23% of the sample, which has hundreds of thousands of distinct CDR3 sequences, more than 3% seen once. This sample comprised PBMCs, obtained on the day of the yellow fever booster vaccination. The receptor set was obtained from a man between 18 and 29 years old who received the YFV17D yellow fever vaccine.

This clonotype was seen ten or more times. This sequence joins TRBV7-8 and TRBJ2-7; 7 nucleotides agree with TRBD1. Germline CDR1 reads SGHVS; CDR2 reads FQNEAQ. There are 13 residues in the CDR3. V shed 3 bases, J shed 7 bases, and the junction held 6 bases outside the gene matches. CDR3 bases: TGTGCCAGCAGCTTTCGACAGGGTTGGGAGCAGTACGTC. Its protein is CASSFRQGWEQYV.

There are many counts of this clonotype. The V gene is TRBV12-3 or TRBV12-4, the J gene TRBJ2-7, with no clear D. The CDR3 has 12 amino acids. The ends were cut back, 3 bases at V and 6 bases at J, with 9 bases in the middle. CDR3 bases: TGTGCCAGCAGTTTTAGTATGGCCGAGCAGTACTTC. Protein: CASSFSMAEQYF.

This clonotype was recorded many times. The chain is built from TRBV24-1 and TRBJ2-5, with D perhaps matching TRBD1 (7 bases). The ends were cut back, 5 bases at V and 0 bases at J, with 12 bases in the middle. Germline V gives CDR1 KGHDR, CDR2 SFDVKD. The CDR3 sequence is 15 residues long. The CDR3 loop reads CATSGAGGYQETQYF. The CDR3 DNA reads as TGTGCCACCAGTGGCGCAGGGGGGTACCAAGAGACCCAGTACTTC.

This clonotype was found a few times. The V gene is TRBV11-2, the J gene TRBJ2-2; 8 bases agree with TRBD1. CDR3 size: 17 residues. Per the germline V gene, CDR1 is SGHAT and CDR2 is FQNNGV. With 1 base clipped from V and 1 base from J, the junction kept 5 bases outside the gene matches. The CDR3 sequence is CASSLGSGGLNTGELFF. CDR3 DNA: TGTGCCAGCAGCTTAGGTTCAGGGGGCCTGAACACCGGGGAGCTGTTTTTT.

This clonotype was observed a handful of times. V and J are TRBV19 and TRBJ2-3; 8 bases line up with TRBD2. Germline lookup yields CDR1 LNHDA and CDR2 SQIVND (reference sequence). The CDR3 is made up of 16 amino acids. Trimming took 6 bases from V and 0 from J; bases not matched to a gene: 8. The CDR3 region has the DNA TGTGCCAGTAGACCACTAGCGGAATCTAGCACAGATACGCAGTATTTT. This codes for CASRPLAESSTDTQYF.

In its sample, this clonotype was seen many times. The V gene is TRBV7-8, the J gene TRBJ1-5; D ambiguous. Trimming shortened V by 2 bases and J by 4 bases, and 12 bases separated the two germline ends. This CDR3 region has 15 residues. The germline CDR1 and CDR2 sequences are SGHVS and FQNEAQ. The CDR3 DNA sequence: TGTGCCAGCAGCTTAAGTCCGGGTCGAAATCAGCCCCAGCATTTT. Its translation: CASSLSPGRNQPQHF.

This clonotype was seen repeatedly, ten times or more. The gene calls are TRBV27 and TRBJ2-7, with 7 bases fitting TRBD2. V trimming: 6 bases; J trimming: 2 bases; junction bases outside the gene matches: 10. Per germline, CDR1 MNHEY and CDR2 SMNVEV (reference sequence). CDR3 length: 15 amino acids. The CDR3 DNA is TGTGCCAGCAGCCTATCCCGGGGAGGGACCTACGAGCAGTACTTC. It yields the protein CASSLSRGGTYEQYF.

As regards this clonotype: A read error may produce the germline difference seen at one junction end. The CDR3 loop is CSAVTDRVHFF. CDR3 bases: TGCAGTGCCGTTACCGACAGGGTCCATTTTTTT. This chain joins TRBV20-1 and TRBJ2-3; 7 bases fit TRBD1. The CDR3 spans 11 residues. Germline-derived CDR1 and CDR2 are DFQATT and SNEGSKA (reference sequence).

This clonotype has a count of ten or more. CDR3 loop: CASRRFSTDTQYF. CDR3 nucleotide sequence: TGTGCCAGCAGACGTTTTAGCACAGATACGCAGTATTTT. The rearrangement uses TRBV7-2 and TRBJ2-3; D not resolved. CDR3 length equals 13 residues. Germline CDR1 is SGHTA and CDR2 is FQGNSA. V lost 6 bases and J lost 0, with 7 bases in between. The variable domain in full, completed from reference TRBV7-2 and TRBJ2-3, reads GAGVSQSPSNKVTEKGKDVELRCDPISGHTALYWYRQSLGQGLEFLIYFQGNSAPDKSGLPSDRFSAERTGGSVSTLTIQRTQQEDSAVYLCASRRFSTDTQYFGPGTRLTVL.

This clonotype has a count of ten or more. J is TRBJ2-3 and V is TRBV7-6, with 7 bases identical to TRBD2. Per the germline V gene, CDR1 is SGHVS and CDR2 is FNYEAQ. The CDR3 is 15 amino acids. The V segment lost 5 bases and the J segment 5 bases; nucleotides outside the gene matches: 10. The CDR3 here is CASSTWGREGDTQYF. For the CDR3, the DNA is TGTGCCAGCAGCACCTGGGGCAGGGAGGGAGATACGCAGTATTTT.

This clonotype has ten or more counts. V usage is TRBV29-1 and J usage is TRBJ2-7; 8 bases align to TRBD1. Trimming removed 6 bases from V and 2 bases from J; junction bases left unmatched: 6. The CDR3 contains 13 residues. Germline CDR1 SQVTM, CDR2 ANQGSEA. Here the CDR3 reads CSVGQGTPYEQYF. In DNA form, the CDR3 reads TGCAGCGTAGGACAGGGCACCCCCTACGAGCAGTACTTC.

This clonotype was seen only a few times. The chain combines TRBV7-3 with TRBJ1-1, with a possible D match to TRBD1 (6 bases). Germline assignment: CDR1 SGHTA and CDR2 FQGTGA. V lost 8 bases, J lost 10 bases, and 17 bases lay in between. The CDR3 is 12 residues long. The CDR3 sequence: CASGRVGGGAFF. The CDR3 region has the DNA TGTGCCAGCGGCCGGGTGGGAGGGGGAGCTTTCTTT.

CDR3 amino acids: CASTSSTDTQYF. The CDR3 DNA reads TGTGCCAGCACGTCCAGCACAGATACGCAGTATTTT. V and J are TRBV2 and TRBJ2-3; D is undetermined. Trimming pared 7 bases from V and 0 bases from J, leaving 5 bases between. Per germline, CDR1 SNHLY and CDR2 FYNNEI. The length of the CDR3 is 12 residues.

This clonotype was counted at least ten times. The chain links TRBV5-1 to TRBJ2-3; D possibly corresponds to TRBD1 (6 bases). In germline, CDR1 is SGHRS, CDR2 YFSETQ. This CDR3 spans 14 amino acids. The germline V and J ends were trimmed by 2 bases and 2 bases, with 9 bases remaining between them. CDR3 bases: TGCGCCAGCAGCTTAGGGGGTATCACAGATACGCAGTATTTT. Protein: CASSLGGITDTQYF.

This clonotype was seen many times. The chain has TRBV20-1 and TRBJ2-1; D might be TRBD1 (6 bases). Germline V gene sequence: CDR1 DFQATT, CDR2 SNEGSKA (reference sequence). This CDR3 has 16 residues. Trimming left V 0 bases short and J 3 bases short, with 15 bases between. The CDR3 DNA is TGCAGTGCTAGAGATAGGAGAACAGGGTTCTACAATGAGCAGTTCTTC. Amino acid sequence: CSARDRRTGFYNEQFF.

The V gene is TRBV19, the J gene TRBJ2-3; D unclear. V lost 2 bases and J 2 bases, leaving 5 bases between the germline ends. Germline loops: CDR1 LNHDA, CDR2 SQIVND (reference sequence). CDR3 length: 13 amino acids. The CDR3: CASSIRFTDTQYF. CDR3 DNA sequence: TGTGCCAGTAGTATACGGTTCACAGATACGCAGTATTTT.

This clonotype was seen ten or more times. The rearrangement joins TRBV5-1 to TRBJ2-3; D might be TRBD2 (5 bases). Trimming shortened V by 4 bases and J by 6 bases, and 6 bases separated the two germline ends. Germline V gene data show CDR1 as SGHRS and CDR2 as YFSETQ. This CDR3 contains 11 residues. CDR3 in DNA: TGCGCCAGCAGCGGCGGGGATACGCAGTATTTT. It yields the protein CASSGGDTQYF.

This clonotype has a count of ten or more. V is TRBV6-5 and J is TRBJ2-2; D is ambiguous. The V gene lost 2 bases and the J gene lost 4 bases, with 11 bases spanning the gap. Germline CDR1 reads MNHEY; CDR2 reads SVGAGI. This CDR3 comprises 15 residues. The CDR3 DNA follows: TGTGCCAGCAGTTACCTGGGCAGCCCCACCGGGGAGCTGTTTTTT. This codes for CASSYLGSPTGELFF.

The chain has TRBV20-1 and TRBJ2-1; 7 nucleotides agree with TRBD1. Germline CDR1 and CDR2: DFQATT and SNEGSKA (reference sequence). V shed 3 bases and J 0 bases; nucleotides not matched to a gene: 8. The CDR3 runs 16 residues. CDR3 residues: CSARRKAGGSYNEQFF. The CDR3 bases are TGCAGTGCTAGGAGGAAGGCAGGGGGCTCCTACAATGAGCAGTTCTTC.

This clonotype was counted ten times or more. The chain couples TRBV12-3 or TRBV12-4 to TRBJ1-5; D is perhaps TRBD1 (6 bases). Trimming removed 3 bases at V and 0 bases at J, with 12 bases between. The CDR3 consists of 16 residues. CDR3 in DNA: TGTGCCAGCAGTTTTAGGGGGGGTATTAGCAATCAGCCCCAGCATTTT. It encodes CASSFRGGISNQPQHF.

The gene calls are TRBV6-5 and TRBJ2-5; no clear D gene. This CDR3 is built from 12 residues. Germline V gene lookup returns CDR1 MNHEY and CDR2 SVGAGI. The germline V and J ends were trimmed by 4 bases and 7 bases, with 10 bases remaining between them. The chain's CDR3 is CASSSQLTTQYF. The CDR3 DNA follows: TGTGCCAGCAGTTCACAACTAACGACCCAGTACTTC.

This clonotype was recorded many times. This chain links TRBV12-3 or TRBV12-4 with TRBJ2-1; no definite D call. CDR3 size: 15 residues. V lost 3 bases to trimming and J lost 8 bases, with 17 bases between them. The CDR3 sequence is CASSLSLVPLDEQFF. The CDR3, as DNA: TGTGCCAGCAGTTTGTCCTTGGTCCCTTTAGATGAGCAGTTCTTC.

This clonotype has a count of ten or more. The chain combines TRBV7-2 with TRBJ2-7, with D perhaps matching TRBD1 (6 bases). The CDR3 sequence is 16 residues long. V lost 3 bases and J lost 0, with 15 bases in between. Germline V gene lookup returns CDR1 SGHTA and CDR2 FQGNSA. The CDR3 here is CASSLGAGLPSYEQYF. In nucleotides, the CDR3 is TGTGCCAGCAGCTTGGGGGCTGGATTACCCTCCTACGAGCAGTACTTC. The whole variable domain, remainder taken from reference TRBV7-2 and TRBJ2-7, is GAGVSQSPSNKVTEKGKDVELRCDPISGHTALYWYRQSLGQGLEFLIYFQGNSAPDKSGLPSDRFSAERTGGSVSTLTIQRTQQEDSAVYLCASSLGAGLPSYEQYFGPGTRLTVT.

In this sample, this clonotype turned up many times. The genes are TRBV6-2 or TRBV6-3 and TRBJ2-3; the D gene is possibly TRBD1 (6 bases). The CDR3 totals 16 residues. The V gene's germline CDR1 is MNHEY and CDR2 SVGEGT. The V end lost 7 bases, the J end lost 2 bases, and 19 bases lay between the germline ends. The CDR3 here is CASTLGGRGITDTQYF. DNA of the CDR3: TGTGCCAGCACCCTGGGCGGCAGGGGAATCACAGATACGCAGTATTTT.

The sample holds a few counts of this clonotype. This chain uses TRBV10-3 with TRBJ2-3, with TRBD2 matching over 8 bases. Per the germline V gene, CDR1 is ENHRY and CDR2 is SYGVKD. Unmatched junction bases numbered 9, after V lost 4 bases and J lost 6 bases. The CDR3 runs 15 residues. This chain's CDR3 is CAISGRGAQSDTQYF. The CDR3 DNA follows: TGTGCCATCAGTGGGCGGGGGGCCCAATCGGATACGCAGTATTTT.

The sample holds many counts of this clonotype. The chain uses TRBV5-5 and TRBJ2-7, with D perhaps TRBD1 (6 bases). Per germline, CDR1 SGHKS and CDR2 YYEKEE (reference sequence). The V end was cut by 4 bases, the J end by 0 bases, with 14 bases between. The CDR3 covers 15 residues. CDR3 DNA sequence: TGTGCCAGCAGCCTTGGACAGACCAACTCCTACGAGCAGTACGTC. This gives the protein CASSLGQTNSYEQYV.

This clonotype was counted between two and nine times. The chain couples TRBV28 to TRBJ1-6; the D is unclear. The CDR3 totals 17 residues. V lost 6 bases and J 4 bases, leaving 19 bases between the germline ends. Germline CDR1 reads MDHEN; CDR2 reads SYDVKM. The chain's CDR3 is CASSLRNFQSYNSPLHF. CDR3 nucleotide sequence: TGTGCCAGCAGCCTAAGAAACTTCCAATCTTATAATTCACCCCTCCACTTT.

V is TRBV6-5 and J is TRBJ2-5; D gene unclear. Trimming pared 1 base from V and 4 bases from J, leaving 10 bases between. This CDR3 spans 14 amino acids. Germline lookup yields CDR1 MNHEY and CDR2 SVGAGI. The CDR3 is CASSYWNERETQYF. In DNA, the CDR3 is TGTGCCAGCAGTTACTGGAACGAGAGAGAGACCCAGTACTTC.